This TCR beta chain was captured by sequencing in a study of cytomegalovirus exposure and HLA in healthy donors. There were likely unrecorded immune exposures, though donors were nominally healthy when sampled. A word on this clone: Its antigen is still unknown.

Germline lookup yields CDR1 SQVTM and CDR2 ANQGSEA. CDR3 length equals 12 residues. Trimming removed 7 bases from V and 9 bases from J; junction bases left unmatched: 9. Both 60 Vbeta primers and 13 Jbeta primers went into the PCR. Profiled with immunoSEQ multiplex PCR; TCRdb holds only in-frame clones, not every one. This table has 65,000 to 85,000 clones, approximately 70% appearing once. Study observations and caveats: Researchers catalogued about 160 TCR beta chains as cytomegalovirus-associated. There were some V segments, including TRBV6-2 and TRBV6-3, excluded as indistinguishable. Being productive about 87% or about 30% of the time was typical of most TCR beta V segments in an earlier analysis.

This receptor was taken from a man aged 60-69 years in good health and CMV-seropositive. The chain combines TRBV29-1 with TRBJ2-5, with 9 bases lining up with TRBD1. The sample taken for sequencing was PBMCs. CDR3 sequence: CSGQGDPGAQYF. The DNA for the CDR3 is TGCAGCGGACAGGGGGACCCAGGGGCCCAGTACTTC.